The 23 T cell receptor beta chains in this list originate from one sample, sequenced in a study of blood T cells in healthy people across ages. It was with a sample-barcoded 5' primer and a J-beta primer mix that a second PCR of roughly 7 to 12 cycles was run. Each CDR3 protein gets one entry after TCRdb re-called the 5' RACE reads with MiXCR. The table includes 800,000 to 950,000 distinct CDR3 sequences, 40% to 60% detected once. The sample comprised blood. The origin of the receptors is a man between 25 and 39 years old in good health.

Only one count was recorded for this clonotype. This sequence joins TRBV2 and TRBJ2-4; D tentatively fits TRBD1 or TRBD2 (5 bases each). V lost 3 bases to trimming and J lost 8 bases, with 20 bases between them. The CDR3 has 16 amino acids. The germline CDR1 and CDR2 sequences are SNHLY and FYNNEI. The CDR3 DNA reads as TGTGCCAGCAGTGACAACTTTTCCGGGACCCCGGACATTCAGTACTTC. Residues: CASSDNFSGTPDIQYF.

This clonotype was observed a handful of times. This rearrangement joins TRBV28 to TRBJ2-3, with 10 bases lining up with TRBD1. The CDR3 extends over 14 amino acids. The germline CDR1 and CDR2 sequences are MDHEN and SYDVKM. Trimming removed 3 bases from V and 6 bases from J; junction bases left unmatched: 3. CDR3 in DNA: TGTGCCAGCAGTTTCTGGACAGGGGGGGATACGCAGTATTTT. It is translated as CASSFWTGGDTQYF.

The table lists this clonotype with a few counts. The V and J genes are TRBV29-1 and TRBJ2-1; D is possibly TRBD2 (6 bases). The CDR3 consists of 13 residues. The germline V gene encodes CDR1 SQVTM and CDR2 ANQGSEA. Trimming shortened V by 7 bases and J by 7 bases, and 17 bases separated the two germline ends. CDR3: CSATPRGKNEQFF. CDR3 DNA: TGCAGCGCCACCCCGCGGGGTAAGAATGAGCAGTTCTTC.

The V and J genes are TRBV7-9 and TRBJ2-1; D may be TRBD2 (6 bases). Germline V gene lookup returns CDR1 SEHNR and CDR2 FQNEAQ (reference sequence). Between the trimmed V and J ends, which lost 5 bases and 4 bases, there was a span of 15 bases. The CDR3 is 15 amino acids. The DNA for the CDR3 is TGTGCCAGCAGCACGCTCCGACGGGGGTACAATGAGCAGTTCTTC. It specifies CASSTLRRGYNEQFF.

The gene calls are TRBV7-3 and TRBJ2-5; D may be TRBD1 (6 bases). The CDR3 totals 14 residues. Per the germline V gene, CDR1 is SGHTA and CDR2 is FQGTGA. V shed 2 bases and J shed 4 bases, with 11 bases lying between them. CDR3 in amino acids: CASSLRTRGETQYF. CDR3 bases: TGTGCCAGCAGCTTACGGACCAGGGGAGAGACCCAGTACTTC. The full variable domain, rest sourced from reference TRBV7-3 and TRBJ2-5, is GAGVSQTPSNKVTEKGKYVELRCDPISGHTALYWYRQSLGQGPEFLIYFQGTGAADDSGLPNDRFFAVRPEGSVSTLKIQRTERGDSAVYLCASSLRTRGETQYFGPGTRLLVL.

This clonotype was seen a few times. As DNA, the CDR3 is TGCGCCAGCAGCTTGGCCACGGGCTCTCTCGAGCAGTACTTC. Protein: CASSLATGSLEQYF. The chain carries TRBV5-1 and TRBJ2-7; D unclear. Germline V gene data show CDR1 as SGHRS and CDR2 as YFSETQ. This CDR3 contains 14 residues. V was cut by 0 bases and J by 6 bases, with 13 bases left in between.

This clonotype was detected only a few times. This chain uses TRBV5-6 with TRBJ2-1, with a tentative D call TRBD2 (6 bases). Germline values: CDR1 SGHDT, CDR2 YYEEEE. V lost 3 bases and J lost 0, with 19 bases in between. CDR3 length: 18 amino acids. CDR3 in amino acids: CASSSDGGYPSSYNEQFF. Written as DNA, the CDR3 is TGTGCCAGCAGCTCGGACGGGGGTTACCCTAGCTCCTACAATGAGCAGTTCTTC.

The CDR3 region has the DNA TGTGCCAGCAAACTAGCGGGGGGTGCAGATACGCAGTATTTT. It is translated as CASKLAGGADTQYF. The chain carries TRBV6-2 or TRBV6-3 and TRBJ2-3, with 12 bases aligning to TRBD2. The CDR3 is 14 residues long. V trimming: 7 bases; J trimming: 4 bases; junction bases outside the gene matches: 3. Germline V gene data show CDR1 as MNHEY and CDR2 as SVGEGT.

In this sample, this clonotype turned up a few times. The rearrangement links TRBV7-9 to TRBJ2-5; no definite D call. The V end lost 1 base, the J end lost 9 bases, and 9 bases lay between the germline ends. The CDR3 contains 12 residues. Germline V lookup: CDR1 SEHNR, CDR2 FQNEAQ (reference sequence). This chain's CDR3 is CASSLDSPSQYF. The CDR3 DNA reads TGTGCCAGCAGCTTAGACAGCCCTTCCCAGTACTTC.

The chain employs TRBV10-3 and TRBJ1-1; possibly TRBD1 for D (6 bases). The germline gives CDR1 ENHRY, CDR2 SYGVKD. There are 14 residues in the CDR3. Trimming removed 3 bases at V and 8 bases at J, with 16 bases between. The CDR3 DNA sequence: TGTGCCATCAGTGACCCGGGGGGCCGCACGGAAGCTTTCTTT. Translated: CAISDPGGRTEAFF.

The chain combines TRBV14 with TRBJ2-2, with 9 bases aligning to TRBD1. The CDR3 consists of 15 residues. V lost 3 bases and J lost 7; bases outside the gene matches: 6. CDR1 SGHDN and CDR2 FVKESK come from the germline V gene. The chain's CDR3 is CASSQVTGGNGELFF. DNA for the CDR3: TGTGCCAGCAGCCAGGTGACAGGGGGTAACGGGGAGCTGTTTTTT.

Worth noting for this clonotype: One junction end disagrees with the germline gene, perhaps due to a read error. The chain recombines TRBV6-4 with TRBJ2-3; D remains unclear. The CDR3 runs 14 residues. Germline CDR1 MRHNA, CDR2 SNTAGT. The CDR3 DNA is TGTGCCAACAGTGTGGCGGCAGACACAGATACGCAGTATTTT. As protein: CANSVAADTDTQYF.

Remarks on this clonotype: This CDR3 fails to terminate in the conserved phenylalanine or tryptophan, so it likely reflects a read error. It is unclear where the CDR3 begins or ends on the DNA, so no DNA is shown, and the CDR3 is as TCRdb lists it. CDR3 amino acids: CASRLYYGYTFGS. The gene calls are TRBV12-3 or TRBV12-4 and TRBJ2-5. The CDR3 is 13 amino acids in total, end residues counted.

The rearrangement uses TRBV7-2 and TRBJ1-2; no firm D call. CDR1 and CDR2 (germline): SGHTA, FQGNSA. V was pared by 5 bases and J by 1 base, with 14 bases between. The length of the CDR3 is 15 residues. This CDR3 is CASSPTLTDNYGYTF. For the CDR3, the DNA is TGTGCCAGCAGCCCGACTCTGACGGATAACTATGGCTACACCTTC.

This clonotype was counted many times. The rearrangement joins TRBV6-6 to TRBJ2-7; 9 bases fit TRBD2. The CDR3 contains 14 residues. Losses at the gene ends were 6 bases for V and 4 bases for J; bases not matched to a gene: 7. In germline, CDR1 is MNHNY, CDR2 SVGAGI (reference sequence). The DNA for the CDR3 is TGTGCCAGCAGGGGAGCGGGGGGCGCGTACGAGCAGTACTTC. It is translated as CASRGAGGAYEQYF.

The chain links TRBV20-1 to TRBJ2-5; 9 nucleotides match TRBD2. Trimming removed 1 base from V and 3 bases from J; junction bases left unmatched: 12. Germline V gene data show CDR1 as DFQATT and CDR2 as SNEGSKA (reference sequence). The CDR3 is 17 amino acids. CDR3 residues: CSARAKSSGRGKETQYF. DNA of the CDR3: TGCAGTGCTAGAGCCAAGAGTAGCGGGAGAGGAAAAGAGACCCAGTACTTC.

This clonotype was counted a single time. This chain connects TRBV11-2 to TRBJ1-4; D perhaps matches TRBD1 (5 bases). Looked up from germline, CDR1 is SGHAT and CDR2 is FQNNGV. This CDR3 region has 16 residues. The V gene lost 5 bases and the J gene lost 3 bases, with 16 bases spanning the gap. CDR3 protein: CASSKGAGWSNEKLFF. The CDR3 bases are TGTGCCAGCAGCAAAGGGGCGGGGTGGTCTAATGAAAAACTGTTTTTT.

The chain combines TRBV12-3 or TRBV12-4 with TRBJ1-6; 8 bases map to TRBD1. With V trimmed by 3 bases and J by 10 bases, 5 bases remained unmatched. The CDR3 is 14 amino acids. CDR3 bases: TGTGCCAGCAGTTTGCAGGGGGCTTTGTCACCCCTCCACTTT. Protein product: CASSLQGALSPLHF.

V and J are TRBV30 and TRBJ1-3, with a tentative D call TRBD1 (5 bases). The CDR3 covers 13 residues. The V gene's germline CDR1 is GTSNPN and CDR2 SVGIG (reference sequence). The germline V and J ends were trimmed by 8 bases and 4 bases, with 15 bases remaining between them. The CDR3 here is CARGGFEGNTIYF. The DNA for the CDR3 is TGTGCCCGGGGGGGGTTCGAAGGAAACACCATATATTTT.

The chain couples TRBV28 to TRBJ2-1; D is ambiguous. Trimming left V 1 base short and J 4 bases short, with 11 bases between. The CDR3 extends over 15 amino acids. In germline, CDR1 is MDHEN, CDR2 SYDVKM. CDR3 loop: CASSLSQEMYNEQFF. CDR3 in DNA: TGTGCCAGCAGTTTATCCCAGGAAATGTACAATGAGCAGTTCTTC.

The chain carries TRBV29-1 and TRBJ2-7; D tentatively fits TRBD1 or TRBD2 (6 bases each). The V and J ends lost 4 bases and 0 bases respectively, with 10 bases between them. The CDR3 spans 13 residues. CDR1 and CDR2 (germline): SQVTM, ANQGSEA. CDR3 region: CSVAGADSYEQYF. CDR3 nucleotide sequence: TGCAGCGTTGCGGGGGCGGACTCCTACGAGCAGTACTTC.

This clonotype was seen more than once but under ten times. CDR3 in amino acids: CASSLGGLGYGYTF. The CDR3 bases are TGCGCCAGCAGCTTGGGGGGGCTGGGCTATGGCTACACCTTC. The V gene is TRBV5-1, the J gene TRBJ1-2, with a weak D call TRBD1 (6 bases). CDR3 size: 14 residues. Germline lookup yields CDR1 SGHRS and CDR2 YFSETQ. Trimming pared 0 bases from V and 4 bases from J, leaving 10 bases between.

The V call is TRBV20-1, the J call TRBJ1-6, with D possibly matching TRBD1 (6 bases). The length of the CDR3 is 13 residues. In germline, CDR1 is DFQATT, CDR2 SNEGSKA (reference sequence). Trimming removed 1 base from V and 9 bases from J, with 10 bases in between. DNA of the CDR3: TGCAGTGCTAGAGTGGGGGCAGTTTCACCCCTCCACTTT. It codes for CSARVGAVSPLHF.